This TCR beta chain was identified during a study of a mutant IDH1 vaccine in newly diagnosed glioma (TCRdb year 2021). Background for the entire study: Of the 32 patients who were treated, approximately 60% were male and about 40% were female, and the mean age was around 40 years. Longitudinal TCRB deep sequencing was done for 25 to 30 treated patients, wherever samples were available for exploratory analyses. Prior to enrollment, patients had been given standard therapy consisting of radiotherapy alone, temozolomide alone, or radiochemotherapy with temozolomide, with the combination given to most patients. Peripheral blood was collected at six visits: V03 (baseline), V05, V07, V10, V12 and V13. Overall study outcomes, separate from this receptor: Changes in the top peripheral T cell clonotypes picked up by TCRB sequencing did not appear to be linked to pseudoprogression. Availability determined which PBMC samples were chosen for TCRB deep sequencing. It was noted by the authors that analyses of patient blood samples could not be reproduced owing to sample limitations. Immune responses induced by the vaccine were seen in more than 85% of patients across multiple MHC alleles.

About this clone: There is no known antigen for this receptor. Per-nucleotide qualities are absent, and no much larger clonotype sits a single base away.

CDR1 and CDR2 were assigned from the germline V gene as MGHRA and YSYEKL. The CDR3 has 15 amino acids, counting the end cysteine and phenylalanine. The retained sequence is limited to the CDR3, 45 bases, with the frame set at the first base. Here V drops 3 bases and J drops 4 bases, and the junction holds 8 bases not matched to any gene. Library preparation used the immunoSEQ multiplex PCR assay. Rearranged TCR beta chain sequences were amplified with the hsTCRB Kit following the manufacturer's protocol. An Illumina MiSeq was used to sequence the TCRB libraries. From the authors' description of their analysis: The proprietary platform of the kit vendor was used for demultiplexing, trimming and gene mapping. Sourced from immuneACCESS, this table was stored by TCRdb with only in-frame sequences that have V and J called. A share of the clones is absent; for the studies checked, an unresolved V gene accounts for under half, and the remainder has no known explanation. D and trimming were read from the DNA, whereas the V and J calls and clone size are those reported in that table. This sample gives more than 50,000 clones in total; 80% to 90% of them show up just once. The ten largest clonotypes hold approximately 2.6% of the sample.

The time point label, read with the paper, signifies: baseline, week 1 (first vaccination visit). The treatment or condition label of this sample denotes: pre-vaccination baseline after standard-of-care therapy. The donors had newly diagnosed IDH1-mutant astrocytomas of WHO grade 3 or 4 that showed loss of nuclear ATRX. The samples were drawn from NOA16, a multicentre, single-arm, open-label phase I trial in Germany that tested a mutant IDH1 peptide vaccine in humans for the first time. Visit V03 blood draws served as the baseline sample for immunogenicity testing. The DNeasy Blood and Tissue Kit was used to extract genomic DNA from EDTA blood for TCRB sequencing.

Recombination joined TRBV4-1 with TRBJ2-7; 8 central nucleotides agree with TRBD1. The clonotype originates from a man under 40 with glioma. This sample comprised PBMCs, obtained from a glioma patient treated with radiotherapy, temozolomide or both. The CDR3 protein sequence reads: CASSHGAGGAYEQYF. The DNA sequence reads TGCGCCAGCAGCCATGGGGCAGGGGGCGCTTACGAGCAGTACTTC.